The 8 T cell receptor beta chains given below trace back to one sample, sequenced in a study of blood T cells in healthy people across ages. A second 7 to 11 cycle PCR used barcoded and J-beta primers. TCRdb called the 5' RACE reads again in MiXCR, with one record for every CDR3 protein. The sample lists hundreds of thousands of distinct CDR3 sequences; around half were seen once. Sequencing was performed on blood. These receptors all stem from a man at least 80 years old in good health.

In its sample, this clonotype was seen a few times. This sequence joins TRBV7-6 and TRBJ2-1; D gene ambiguous. The V end was cut by 5 bases, the J end by 5 bases, with 4 bases between. The CDR3 contains 11 residues. Germline V lookup: CDR1 SGHVS, CDR2 FNYEAQ. CDR3 protein: CASSGHNEQFF. CDR3 DNA: TGTGCCAGCAGCGGACACAATGAGCAGTTCTTC. Full variable domain (rest looked up from reference TRBV7-6 and TRBJ2-1): GAGVSQSPRYKVTKRGQDVALRCDPISGHVSLYWYRQALGQGPEFLTYFNYEAQQDKSGLPNDRFSAERPEGSISTLTIQRTEQRDSAMYRCASSGHNEQFFGPGTRLTVL.

This clonotype appeared a few times. This rearrangement joins TRBV27 to TRBJ2-5; 14 positions match TRBD2. Germline values: CDR1 MNHEY, CDR2 SMNVEV (reference sequence). Trimming took 6 bases from V and 5 from J; bases not matched to a gene: 2. The CDR3 is 14 residues long. The CDR3 sequence is CASRGLAGVETQYF. The CDR3 region has the DNA TGTGCCAGCAGGGGACTAGCGGGAGTGGAGACCCAGTACTTC.

Of note for this clonotype: At one end the junction does not follow the germline gene, possibly because of a read error. The CDR3 reads CANSQGDSYGYTF. In nucleotides, the CDR3 is TGTGCCAACAGCCAAGGGGACAGCTATGGCTACACCTTC. This chain connects TRBV3-1 to TRBJ1-2, with 7 positions matching TRBD1. The CDR3 is made up of 13 amino acids. The germline gives CDR1 LGHDT, CDR2 YNNKEL (reference sequence).

This clonotype was recorded a few times. The chain employs TRBV29-1 and TRBJ2-1; D uncertain. From germline, CDR1 is SQVTM and CDR2 ANQGSEA. This CDR3 is 12 amino acids long. V was shortened by 3 bases and J by 7 bases, with 10 bases between the two germline ends. The CDR3 nucleotides read TGCAGCGTTGACGGCTTAGGTAATGAGCAGTTCTTC. This encodes CSVDGLGNEQFF.

The rearrangement joins TRBV12-3 or TRBV12-4 to TRBJ2-7; maybe TRBD2 (6 bases). The CDR3 spans 15 residues. The V end was cut by 2 bases, the J end by 6 bases, with 17 bases between. The DNA for the CDR3 is TGTGCCAGCAGTTTACGGGACGCGGGGTTCATCGAGCAGTACTTC. Translation: CASSLRDAGFIEQYF.

The gene calls are TRBV20-1 and TRBJ2-5; D is undetermined. CDR1 and CDR2 from the germline V gene are DFQATT and SNEGSKA (reference sequence). The CDR3 extends over 14 amino acids. V shed 1 base and J shed 3 bases, with 12 bases lying between them. Here the CDR3 reads CSARALGEKETQYF. CDR3 DNA: TGCAGTGCTAGAGCGTTGGGCGAAAAAGAGACCCAGTACTTC.

Comments on this clonotype: A much bigger clone sits one base away, suggesting this may be a read error. The chain joins TRBV29-1 to TRBJ2-1; 9 bases map to TRBD2. The germline V gene encodes CDR1 SQVTM and CDR2 ANQGSEA. V was clipped by 7 bases and J by 5 bases; unmatched bases: 6. The CDR3 is 13 amino acids. CDR3 nucleotides: TGCAGCGGAGGGACTAGCAGCGACAATGAGCAGTTCTTC. It is translated as CSGGTSSDNEQFF.

J is TRBJ2-2 and V is TRBV28; D ambiguous. The CDR3 length is 13 residues. V was shortened by 8 bases and J by 1 base, with 8 bases between the two germline ends. Germline V lookup: CDR1 MDHEN, CDR2 SYDVKM. The CDR3 DNA sequence: TGTGCCAGCGTAGACATGAACACCGGGGAGCTGTTTTTT. This translates into CASVDMNTGELFF.